This TCR beta chain is from a study of cytomegalovirus exposure and HLA in healthy donors (dated by TCRdb to the late 2010s). With regard to the full study: According to an earlier analysis of 587 of the donors, 150 million to 200 million T cells yielded 95 million to 140 million unique TCR beta sequences and approximately 300 Gb of sequence data. A later genetic analysis used genome-wide SNP genotypes for about 65% of the 666 donors, treating that subset as a discovery cohort. Every discovery cohort repertoire had been produced on one sequencing platform. Along with the roughly 700-subject first cohort, a separate validation cohort of over a hundred different subjects was used. Rather than drawing on any new phenotypic data, the later analysis identified candidate immune exposures from TCR beta sequences and the way those sequences occurred across donors. HLA typing covered class I and class II loci at four-digit resolution. Alongside the repertoire data, information on donor age, sex, ethnicity and CMV serostatus was compiled. Typing coverage varied by locus: roughly 620-630 donors for A, B, C, DRB1 and DQB1; about 520 for DQA1; more than 600 for DPA1; roughly 450 for DPB1. High-throughput TCR immunosequencing, statistical association of individual TCRs with disease status, and machine learning were combined to predict cytomegalovirus infection status. The aim of the study was to test whether cataloging public T cell receptors could identify signatures of past pathogen exposure. Across around 400 genotyped donors of the cohort, an average of about 240,000 unique TCR beta nucleotide sequences per donor were sequenced, and 15% to 20% of those sequences were non-productive. Of the 300 to 450 genotyped donors, approximately 80% fell in the genetic ancestry cluster associated with self-reported Caucasian donors. Roughly five DR-DQ haplotypes were treated as single units for association and clustering because of strong linkage in the cohort. An early release covering roughly 640 HLA-typed donors comprised 250 to 350 gigabases of sequencing data and around 85 million unique TCR sequences. An earlier analysis of nearly 600 of the donors applied high-throughput TCR beta sequencing to assess whether each TCR beta V gene segment acted as functional or pseudogenic. The T cell repertoires of about 700 subjects were profiled by immunosequencing and related to cytomegalovirus serostatus. A later analysis re-examined previously published TCR beta repertoires from just over 650 donors and added high-resolution HLA genotyping to investigate patterns of TCR occurrence. On the study overall, not on this receptor specifically: In a later analysis, HLA-associated TCR beta chains showed more clonal expansion and lower generation probabilities than non-associated chains that were equally common. In the study, roughly 160 TCR beta chains were listed as associated with cytomegalovirus. Because HLA typing was missing for some donors at each locus, association tests included only the typed subset. Immune exposure information for the cohort was limited to CMV serostatus. Cytomegalovirus status was reported to be diagnosed by the classifier with high specificity and sensitivity in both the original and validation cohorts. Correlated functional status among segregating V segments might reflect linkage disequilibrium, but an unknown experimental factor could not be ruled out. Roughly 15 rarely observed V segments, including chromosome 9 orphons, were excluded from the earlier analysis of some 590 of the donors because counts were too low. Broadly in line with IMGT annotations, most TCR beta V segments showed up in productive rearrangements about 87% or about 30% of the time in an earlier analysis of around 600 of the donors. In this cohort, only TCR beta chains were sequenced, and detectable features were limited by the absence of alpha or paired-chain data. Across donors, most TCR sequences were observed very rarely, whereas some public TCRs were present in many individuals. A few of the identified cytomegalovirus-associated TCR beta chains were confirmed in vitro to be specific for cytomegalovirus antigens. A cluster of highly shared sequence variants was judged likely to represent a technical artifact of the sequencing pipeline. A later analysis found that TCR association rates varied across HLA loci, with DRB1 alleles showing the most associated TCRs and HLA-C alleles the fewest. Compared with the 666-donor mean, donors in an Asian-associated ancestry cluster had fewer N-insertions in productive TCRs, according to a later genetic analysis. Assigning TCR associations to individual alleles was difficult when HLA alleles, especially DR and DQ, strongly co-occurred. In a later analysis, most CMV-associated TCR beta chains were found to appear HLA-restricted, with HLA associations seemingly driven largely by CMV exposure. According to the authors, the approach could potentially be generalized to other disease states and immunological phenotypes. A further reported finding was that TCR beta sequences accurately predicted the HLA-A and HLA-B alleles for most subjects in the first cohort. A later analysis reported that several top co-occurrence clusters appeared linked to parvovirus B19, influenza, CMV and Epstein-Barr virus. The presence/absence analyses assumed that sequencing depth was roughly uniform across donors, and that assumption may not be true. V-gene and J-gene trimming of TCR beta chains was associated with a missense DCLRE1C variant in a later genetic analysis, and the association was replicated in an independent cohort. Specific HLA alleles were associated with some 15,000 TCR beta sequences at a false discovery rate of 0.05 in a later analysis.

Remarks on this clone: Its binding antigen is unknown. No base-level quality is on record; no much larger clone is a single base apart.

Libraries were prepared through the immunoSEQ multiplex PCR assay. A mixture of 60 forward primers for TCR Vbeta segments and 13 reverse primers for TCR Jbeta segments was used in the multiplex PCR. The CDR3 region of rearranged TCR beta genes was amplified from genomic DNA with a multiplex PCR assay. The amplified TCR beta libraries were sequenced on the Illumina HiSeq System as 87-base-pair reads. From the authors' description of their analysis: A later analysis tallied around 82 million unique TCR beta chains across the 600 to 700 repertoires, and some 10 million of those chains were shared by two or more donors. Raw reads were error-corrected and collapsed into unique sequences by a nearest-neighbor algorithm in which closely related sequences were merged to remove PCR and sequencing errors. To assign V, D and J gene segments, CDR3 sequences were aligned to IMGT reference sequences. For a sequence to be retained, at least a six-nucleotide match to both a V gene segment and a J gene segment was required. A rearrangement was called productive if the CDR3 had no stop codons and remained in frame with V and J, and every other rearrangement was called non-productive. CDR3 was defined by IMGT convention, running from the second conserved V-encoded cysteine to the conserved J-encoded phenylalanine. The earlier analysis of some 600 of the donors excluded sequences that lacked an unambiguous match to a single V gene segment. In an earlier analysis of a few hundred of the donors, V segments were called functional above 56.7% productive rearrangements and were called segregating when the between-donor standard deviation exceeded 5%. A statistical classification framework was built for diagnosing cytomegalovirus status from the catalog of TCR beta chain sequences. V and J gene assignment, in a later analysis, came from comparing TCR nucleotide sequences with IMGT/GENE-DB human TR gene sequences. Using the TCRdist pipeline, a later analysis assigned CDR3 sequences along with most-parsimonious VDJ recombination scenarios. A later analysis defined each TCR beta chain by its CDR3 amino acid sequence plus V-gene family, and excluded reads lacking a unique V-gene family. In a later analysis, nearly 600 highly shared, low-generation-probability nucleotide sequences were removed to address suspected cross-contamination and a sequencing artifact. In a later analysis, a clonal expansion index for each public chain was calculated from normalized within-repertoire ranks of inferred template counts. Generation probabilities in a later analysis came from a VDJ recombination model fitted to out-of-frame rearrangements, and those results were checked against IGoR. Hypergeometric tests were used in a later analysis to score TCR-TCR, TCR-HLA and TCR-CMV co-occurrence, with a repertoire-size bias correction applied to the TCR pairs. In a later analysis, false discovery rates were estimated by permuting HLA or CMV assignments 20 times. In a later analysis, co-occurring TCRs were grouped using DBSCAN, with TCRdist sequence similarity added in when clustering inside HLA-allele-positive subsets. For co-occurrence clustering, repertoires with fewer than 30,000 or more than 120,000 public chains were excluded, along with about five repertoires with anomalous nucleotide sharing. TCRdb took this table from immuneACCESS and kept in-frame rearrangements with V and J called. Such tables lack part of the clones; where checked against another copy, unresolved V genes explain under half of the gap, and the rest is unexplained. V and J calls and clone size are given by that table; D and trimming were obtained from the DNA. The sample has 150,000 to 200,000 clones on record, 82% of them singletons. The top ten clonotypes cover 1.5% of the sample.

The cohort comprised around 690 healthy bone marrow donors. At the time of sampling, every cohort member was nominally healthy, though immune exposures that went unrecorded were likely present. The donor was CMV seronegative and was included in the group of several hundred seronegative cohort members. Each donor provided a peripheral blood sample, and peripheral blood mononuclear cells were used for TCR beta sequencing. Genomic DNA extraction from the blood cell samples was performed with the Qiagen DNeasy Blood Extraction Kit. The sequence came from a male donor in good health and CMV-seronegative. Specimen: PBMCs.

CDR3 protein: CATSREQGHQETQYF. The sequence in DNA is TGTGCCACCAGCAGAGAACAGGGTCACCAAGAGACCCAGTACTTC. The rearrangement combines TRBV15 with TRBJ2-5; TRBD1 is a weak D gene call, 6 bases matching. V sheds 0 bases and J sheds 0 bases, leaving 8 bases between their ends. The germline V gene (reference sequence) yields LNHNV for CDR1 and YYDKDF for CDR2. Its CDR3 holds 15 amino acids, cysteine through phenylalanine. Only the CDR3 DNA stays, 45 bases, in frame from base 1. Full variable domain (CDR3 extended with the reference TRBV15 and TRBJ2-5 proteins): DAMVIQNPRYQVTQFGKPVTLSCSQTLNHNVMYWYQQKSSQAPKLLFHYYDKDFNNEADTPDNFQSRRPNTSFCFLDIRSPGLGDTAMYLCATSREQGHQETQYFGPGTRLLVL.